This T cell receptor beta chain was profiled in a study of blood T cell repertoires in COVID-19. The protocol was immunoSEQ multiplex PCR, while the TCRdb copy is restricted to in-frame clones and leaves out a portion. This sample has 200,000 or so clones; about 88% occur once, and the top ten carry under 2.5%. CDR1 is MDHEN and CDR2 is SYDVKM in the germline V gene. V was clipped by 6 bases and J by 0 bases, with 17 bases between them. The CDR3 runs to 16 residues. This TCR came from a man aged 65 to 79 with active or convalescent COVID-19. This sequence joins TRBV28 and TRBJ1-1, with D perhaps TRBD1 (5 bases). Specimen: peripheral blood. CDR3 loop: CASRNSGIGVNTEAFF. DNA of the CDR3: TGTGCCAGCAGGAACTCAGGGATTGGGGTGAACACTGAAGCTTTCTTT.